The 10 T cell receptor beta chains below all came from one sample that was sequenced in a study of T cells in tumors after PD-1 blockade (dated by TCRdb to about 2019). This specimen's time point label, interpreted: after anti-PD-1 therapy. The method was the immunoSEQ multiplex PCR assay. Drawn from immuneACCESS, this table holds only the in-frame rearrangements with V and J called that TCRdb kept. Clones are partly lost; checked studies trace under half to an unresolved V gene and leave the rest unexplained. The sample table shows 60,000 to 70,000 clones, and around 67% are seen once. Together, the top ten hold around 5% of the sample. The source was PBMCs, collected after anti-PD-1 treatment. The receptor source for this set is a human donor with basal cell carcinoma.

The table lists this clone with many counts. The chain is built from TRBV6-4 and TRBJ2-3; 9 bases agree with TRBD2. The CDR3 spans 16 residues. Germline values: CDR1 MRHNA, CDR2 SNTAGT. V trimming: 0 bases; J trimming: 5 bases; junction bases outside the gene matches: 6. The CDR3 coding sequence is TGTGCCAGCAGTGACTCGGGCGGGGGGGGACAAGATACGCAGTATTTT. This sequence encodes CASSDSGGGGQDTQYF.

J is TRBJ2-1 and V is TRBV7-2, with 8 nucleotides matching TRBD2. The CDR3 has 15 residues. Per germline, CDR1 SGHTA and CDR2 FQGNSA. V was clipped by 1 base and J by 5 bases; unmatched bases: 4. CDR3 region: CASSLDGGANNEQFF. The CDR3 DNA follows: TGTGCCAGCAGCTTAGACGGGGGGGCCAACAATGAGCAGTTCTTC.

This chain connects TRBV25-1 to TRBJ1-3; D gene uncertain. Germline lookup yields CDR1 MGHDK and CDR2 SYGVNS. CDR3 size: 16 residues. V shed 4 bases and J shed 0 bases, with 13 bases lying between them. CDR3 in amino acids: CASSGRYRSSGNTIYF. CDR3 nucleotide sequence: TGTGCCAGCAGTGGGCGTTATAGGTCCTCTGGAAACACCATATATTTT.

The chain combines TRBV20-1 with TRBJ1-1; D is uncertain. This CDR3 is 11 amino acids long. Trimming shortened V by 7 bases and J by 2 bases, and 8 bases separated the two germline ends. CDR1 and CDR2 (germline): DFQATT, SNEGSKA (reference sequence). The CDR3 coding sequence is TGCAGTGGGGGAAGTAACACTGAAGCTTTCTTT. This gives the protein CSGGSNTEAFF.

The chain uses TRBV6-6 and TRBJ1-3; D perhaps matches TRBD1 (5 bases). Per the germline V gene, CDR1 is MNHNY and CDR2 is SVGAGI (reference sequence). Trimming cost V 10 bases and J 4 bases, with 17 bases left between them. CDR3 length: 14 amino acids. CDR3 amino acids: CATLQEGWGNTIYF. CDR3 in DNA: TGTGCCACCCTACAGGAGGGGTGGGGAAACACCATATATTTT.

The chain couples TRBV28 to TRBJ2-7; D perhaps matches TRBD2 (6 bases). The CDR3 loop spans 13 amino acids. Germline V gene sequence: CDR1 MDHEN, CDR2 SYDVKM. Trimming took 7 bases from V and 4 from J, leaving 14 bases between them. The CDR3 is CASISGSGYEQYF. CDR3 nucleotides: TGTGCCAGCATCTCAGGGAGCGGGTACGAGCAGTACTTC.

For this clone: This sample also contains other DNA sequences that code for the same CDR3. This chain joins TRBV5-6 and TRBJ2-7, with a tentative D call TRBD2 (7 bases). The CDR3 extends over 14 amino acids. The V gene lost 2 bases and the J gene lost 2 bases, with 11 bases spanning the gap. Germline V gene sequence: CDR1 SGHDT, CDR2 YYEEEE. CDR3 DNA: TGTGCCAGCAGCTTAGGGGGGGATACCTACGAGCAGTACTTC. Translating gives CASSLGGDTYEQYF. The full variable domain, in which reference TRBV5-6 and TRBJ2-7 provide the parts outside the CDR3, is DAGVTQSPTHLIKTRGQQVTLRCSPKSGHDTVSWYQQALGQGPQFIFQYYEEEERQRGNFPDRFSGHQFPNYSSELNVNALLLGDSALYLCASSLGGDTYEQYFGPGTRLTVT.

The chain couples TRBV5-1 to TRBJ1-1; D unclear. Germline CDR1 is SGHRS and CDR2 is YFSETQ. Trimming removed 0 bases from V and 0 bases from J, with 6 bases in between. The CDR3 has 14 amino acids. The CDR3 sequence: CASSLGLVNTEAFF. In DNA form, the CDR3 reads TGCGCCAGCAGCTTGGGGCTGGTGAACACTGAAGCTTTCTTT.

The chain is built from TRBV19 and TRBJ2-3, with 10 bases aligning to TRBD1. The V gene's germline CDR1 is LNHDA and CDR2 SQIVND (reference sequence). This CDR3 is 15 amino acids long. After removal of 4 bases from V and 3 bases from J, the junction contained 4 bases not matched to a gene. The CDR3 loop is CASSSRDRGTDTQYF. CDR3 DNA sequence: TGTGCCAGTAGTAGCCGGGACAGGGGAACAGATACGCAGTATTTT.

The V gene is TRBV28, the J gene TRBJ1-2; no clear D gene. Trimming took 1 base from V and 4 from J, leaving 13 bases between them. Per the germline V gene, CDR1 is MDHEN and CDR2 is SYDVKM. This CDR3 is built from 15 residues. CDR3 sequence reads: CASSLLRALPYGYTF. CDR3 DNA sequence: TGTGCCAGCAGTTTATTACGGGCCCTACCCTATGGCTACACCTTC.